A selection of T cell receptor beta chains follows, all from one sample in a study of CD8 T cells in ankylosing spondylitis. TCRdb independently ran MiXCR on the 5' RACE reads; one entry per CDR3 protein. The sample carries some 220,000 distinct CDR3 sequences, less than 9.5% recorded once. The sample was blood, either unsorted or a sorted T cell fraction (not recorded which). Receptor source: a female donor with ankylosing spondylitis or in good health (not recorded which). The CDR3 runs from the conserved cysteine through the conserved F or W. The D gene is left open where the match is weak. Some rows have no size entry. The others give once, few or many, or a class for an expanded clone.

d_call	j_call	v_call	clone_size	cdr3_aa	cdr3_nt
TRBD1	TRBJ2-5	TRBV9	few	CASSVAEGTDSSLQETQYF	TGTGCCAGCAGCGTAGCTGAAGGGACAGACTCGTCTCTCCAAGAGACCCAGTACTTC
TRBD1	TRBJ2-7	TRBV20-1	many	CSARDVGQGAREQYF	TGCAGTGCTAGAGATGTGGGACAGGGGGCTCGTGAGCAGTACTTC
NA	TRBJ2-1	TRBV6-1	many	CASSARDNNNEQFF	TGTGCCAGCAGTGCCCGGGACAACAACAATGAGCAGTTCTTC
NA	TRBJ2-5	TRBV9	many	CASSVGSSQETQYF	TGTGCCAGCAGCGTAGGGTCTTCCCAAGAGACCCAGTACTTC
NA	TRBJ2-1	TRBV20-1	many	CSARDTRTLSSYNEQFF	TGCAGTGCTAGAGATACACGGACTTTAAGCTCCTACAATGAGCAGTTCTTC
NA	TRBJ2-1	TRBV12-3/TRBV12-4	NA	CASSPSEDSTQFF	TGTGCCAGCAGTCCTTCCGAGGACAGTACCCAGTTCTTC
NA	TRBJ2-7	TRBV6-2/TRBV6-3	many	CASSYSNLGSFDEQYF	TGTGCCAGCAGTTACTCGAATCTGGGGTCGTTCGACGAGCAGTACTTC
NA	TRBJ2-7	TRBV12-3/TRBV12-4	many	CASSRRLQGEQYF	TGTGCCAGCAGCCGCCGACTCCAAGGGGAGCAGTACTTC
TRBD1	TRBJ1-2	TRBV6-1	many	CASSPNRGSLYGYTF	TGTGCCAGCAGTCCTAACAGGGGTTCCCTTTATGGCTACACCTTC
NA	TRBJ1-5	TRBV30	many	CAWTGGGSNQPQHF	TGTGCCTGGACTGGGGGAGGTAGCAATCAGCCCCAGCATTTT
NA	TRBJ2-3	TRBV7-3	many	CASSFQPSSNTQYF	TGTGCCAGCAGCTTTCAACCCTCCTCGAATACGCAGTATTTT